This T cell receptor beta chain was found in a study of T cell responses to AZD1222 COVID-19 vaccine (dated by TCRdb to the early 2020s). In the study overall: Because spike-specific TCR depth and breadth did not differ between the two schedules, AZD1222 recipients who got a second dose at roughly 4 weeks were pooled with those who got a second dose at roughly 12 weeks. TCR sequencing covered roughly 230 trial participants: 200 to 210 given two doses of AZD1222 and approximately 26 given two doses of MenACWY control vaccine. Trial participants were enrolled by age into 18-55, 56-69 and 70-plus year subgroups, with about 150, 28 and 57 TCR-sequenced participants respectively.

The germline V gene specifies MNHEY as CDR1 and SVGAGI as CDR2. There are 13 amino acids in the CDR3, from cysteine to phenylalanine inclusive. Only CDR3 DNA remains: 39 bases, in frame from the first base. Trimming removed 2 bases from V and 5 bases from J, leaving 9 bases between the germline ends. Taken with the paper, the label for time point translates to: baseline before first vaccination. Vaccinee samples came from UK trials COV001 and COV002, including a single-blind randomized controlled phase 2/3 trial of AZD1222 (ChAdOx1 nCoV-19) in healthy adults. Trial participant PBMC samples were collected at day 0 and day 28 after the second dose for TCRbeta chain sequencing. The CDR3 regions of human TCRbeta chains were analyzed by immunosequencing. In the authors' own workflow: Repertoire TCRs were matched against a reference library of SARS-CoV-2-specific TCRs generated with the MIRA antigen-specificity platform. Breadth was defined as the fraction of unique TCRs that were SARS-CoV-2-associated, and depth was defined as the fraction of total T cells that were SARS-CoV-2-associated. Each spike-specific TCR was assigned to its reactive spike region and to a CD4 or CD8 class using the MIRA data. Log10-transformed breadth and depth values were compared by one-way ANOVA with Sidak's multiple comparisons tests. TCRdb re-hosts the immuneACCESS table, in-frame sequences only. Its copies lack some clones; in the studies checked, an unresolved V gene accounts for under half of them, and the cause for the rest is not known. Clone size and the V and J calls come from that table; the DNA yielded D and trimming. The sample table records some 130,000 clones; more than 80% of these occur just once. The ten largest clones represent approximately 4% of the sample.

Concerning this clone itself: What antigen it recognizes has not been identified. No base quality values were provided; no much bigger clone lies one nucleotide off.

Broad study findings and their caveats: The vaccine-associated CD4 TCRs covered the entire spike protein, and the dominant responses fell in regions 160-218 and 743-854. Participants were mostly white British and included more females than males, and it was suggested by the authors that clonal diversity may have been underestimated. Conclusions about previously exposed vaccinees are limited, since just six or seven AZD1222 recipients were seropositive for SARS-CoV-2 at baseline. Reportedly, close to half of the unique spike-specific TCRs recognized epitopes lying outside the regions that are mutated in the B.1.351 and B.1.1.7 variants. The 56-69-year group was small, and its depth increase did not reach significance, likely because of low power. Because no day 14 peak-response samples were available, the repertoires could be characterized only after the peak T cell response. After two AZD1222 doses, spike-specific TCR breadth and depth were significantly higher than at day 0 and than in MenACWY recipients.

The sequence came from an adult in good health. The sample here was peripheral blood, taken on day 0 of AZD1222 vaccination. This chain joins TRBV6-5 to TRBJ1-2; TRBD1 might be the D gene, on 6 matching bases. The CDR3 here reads CASSYRDKYGYTF. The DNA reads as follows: TGTGCCAGCAGTTACCGGGACAAGTATGGCTACACCTTC.